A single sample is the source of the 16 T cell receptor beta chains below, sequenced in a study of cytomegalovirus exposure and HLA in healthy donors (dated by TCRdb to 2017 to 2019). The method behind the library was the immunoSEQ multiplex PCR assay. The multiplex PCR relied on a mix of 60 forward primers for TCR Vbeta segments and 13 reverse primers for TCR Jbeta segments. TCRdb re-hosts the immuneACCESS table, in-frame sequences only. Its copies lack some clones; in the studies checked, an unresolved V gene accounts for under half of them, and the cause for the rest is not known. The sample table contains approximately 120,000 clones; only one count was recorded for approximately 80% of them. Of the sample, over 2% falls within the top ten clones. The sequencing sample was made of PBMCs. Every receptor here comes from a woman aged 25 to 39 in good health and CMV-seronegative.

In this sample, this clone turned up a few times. CDR3: CASSLDEGSYGYTF. CDR3 nucleotide sequence: TGCGCCAGCAGCTTGGACGAGGGAAGCTATGGCTACACCTTC. V and J are TRBV5-1 and TRBJ1-2, with D uncertain. The CDR3 has 14 amino acids. Trimming shortened V by 0 bases and J by 4 bases, and 10 bases separated the two germline ends. CDR1 and CDR2 (germline): SGHRS, YFSETQ.

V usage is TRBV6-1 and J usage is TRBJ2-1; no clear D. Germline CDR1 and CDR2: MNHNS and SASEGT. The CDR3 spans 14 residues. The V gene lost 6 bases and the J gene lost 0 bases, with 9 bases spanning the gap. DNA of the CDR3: TGTGCCAGCAGGGAGAGTAGCTCCTACAATGAGCAGTTCTTC. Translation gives CASRESSSYNEQFF.

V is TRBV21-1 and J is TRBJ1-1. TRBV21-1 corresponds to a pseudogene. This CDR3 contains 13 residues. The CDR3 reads CASRPRGNPEAFF. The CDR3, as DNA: TGTGCCAGCAGACCACGGGGTAACCCTGAAGCTTTCTTT.

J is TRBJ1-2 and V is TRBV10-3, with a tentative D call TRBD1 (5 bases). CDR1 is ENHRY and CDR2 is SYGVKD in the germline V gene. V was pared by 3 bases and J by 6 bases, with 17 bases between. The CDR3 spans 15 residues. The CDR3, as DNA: TGTGCCATCAGTGACCCCGGAGGGGACTATGATGGCTACACCTTC. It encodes CAISDPGGDYDGYTF.

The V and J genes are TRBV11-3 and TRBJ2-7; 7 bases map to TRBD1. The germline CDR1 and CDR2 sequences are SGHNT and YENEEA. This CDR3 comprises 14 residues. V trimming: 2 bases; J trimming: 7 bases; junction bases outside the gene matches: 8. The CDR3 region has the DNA TGTGCCAGCAGCTTAAGTGACAGGGTGGGGGAGCAGTACTTC. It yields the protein CASSLSDRVGEQYF.

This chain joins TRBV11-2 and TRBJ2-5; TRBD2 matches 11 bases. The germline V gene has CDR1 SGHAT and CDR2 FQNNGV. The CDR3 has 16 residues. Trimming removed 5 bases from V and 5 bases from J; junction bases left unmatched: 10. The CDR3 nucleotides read TGTGCCAGCAGCCTAGGGACTAGCGGTGTATGGGAGACCCAGTACTTC. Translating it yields CASSLGTSGVWETQYF.

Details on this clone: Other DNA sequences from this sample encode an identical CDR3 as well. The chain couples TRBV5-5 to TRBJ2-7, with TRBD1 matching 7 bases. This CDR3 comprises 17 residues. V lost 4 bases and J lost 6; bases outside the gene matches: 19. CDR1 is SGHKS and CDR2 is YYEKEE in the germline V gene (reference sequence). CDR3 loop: CASSPLHQPQGDGEQYF. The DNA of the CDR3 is TGTGCCAGCAGCCCTCTCCACCAACCCCAGGGGGACGGCGAGCAGTACTTC.

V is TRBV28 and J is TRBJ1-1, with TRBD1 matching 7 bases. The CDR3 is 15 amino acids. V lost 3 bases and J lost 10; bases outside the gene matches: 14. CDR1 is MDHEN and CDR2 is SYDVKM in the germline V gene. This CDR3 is CASSLVTGDELGAFF. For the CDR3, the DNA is TGTGCCAGCAGTTTGGTTACAGGGGATGAATTGGGAGCTTTCTTT.

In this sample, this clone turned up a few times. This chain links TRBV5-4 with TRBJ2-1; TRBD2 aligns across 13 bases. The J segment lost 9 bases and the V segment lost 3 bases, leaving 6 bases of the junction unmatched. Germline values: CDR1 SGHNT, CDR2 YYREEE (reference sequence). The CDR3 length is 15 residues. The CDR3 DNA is TGTGCCAGCAGCTCCGGACTAGCGGGAGAGGGTGAGCAGTTCTTC. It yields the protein CASSSGLAGEGEQFF. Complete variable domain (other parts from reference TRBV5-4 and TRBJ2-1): ETGVTQSPTHLIKTRGQQVTLRCSSQSGHNTVSWYQQALGQGPQFIFQYYREEENGRGNFPPRFSGLQFPNYSSELNVNALELDDSALYLCASSSGLAGEGEQFFGPGTRLTVL.

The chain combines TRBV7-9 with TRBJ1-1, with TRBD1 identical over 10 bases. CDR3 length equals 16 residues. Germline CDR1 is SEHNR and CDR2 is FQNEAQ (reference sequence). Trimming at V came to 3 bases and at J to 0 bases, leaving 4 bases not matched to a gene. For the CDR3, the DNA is TGTGCCAGCAGCTTCGAGACAGGGGGCATGAACACTGAAGCTTTCTTT. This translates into CASSFETGGMNTEAFF.

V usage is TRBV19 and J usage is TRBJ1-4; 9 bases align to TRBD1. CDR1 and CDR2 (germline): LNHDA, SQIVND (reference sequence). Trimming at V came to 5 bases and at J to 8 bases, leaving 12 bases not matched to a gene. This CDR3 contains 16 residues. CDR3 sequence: CASSLLPGTGKEKLFF. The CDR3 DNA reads TGTGCCAGTAGTCTCCTTCCCGGGACAGGGAAAGAAAAACTGTTTTTT.

CDR3 nucleotide sequence: TGTGCCAGCAGCTTCATAAGCGGGAGTAGGGCAGATACGCAGTATTTT. This codes for CASSFISGSRADTQYF. The genes are TRBV9 and TRBJ2-3, with 8 nucleotides matching TRBD2. The CDR3 has 16 residues. Germline V gives CDR1 SGDLS, CDR2 YYNGEE. Unmatched junction bases numbered 11, after V lost 4 bases and J lost 4 bases. The full variable domain, with the rest looked up from reference TRBV9 and TRBJ2-3, is DSGVTQTPKHLITATGQRVTLRCSPRSGDLSVYWYQQSLDQGLQFLIQYYNGEERAKGNILERFSAQQFPDLHSELNLSSLELGDSALYFCASSFISGSRADTQYFGPGTRLTVL.

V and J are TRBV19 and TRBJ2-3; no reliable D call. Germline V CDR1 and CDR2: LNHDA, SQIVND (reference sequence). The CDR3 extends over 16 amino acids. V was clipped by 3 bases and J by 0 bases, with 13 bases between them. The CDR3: CASSIYESFSTDTQYF. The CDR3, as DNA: TGTGCCAGTAGTATTTATGAGTCCTTTAGCACAGATACGCAGTATTTT.

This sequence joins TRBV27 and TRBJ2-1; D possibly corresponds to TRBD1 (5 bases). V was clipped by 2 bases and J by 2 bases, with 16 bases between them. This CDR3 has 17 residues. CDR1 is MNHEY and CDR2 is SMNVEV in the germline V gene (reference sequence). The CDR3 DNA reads TGTGCCAGCAGTTTACGGGCAGGGCGAAGGGCCTACAATGAGCAGTTCTTC. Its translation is CASSLRAGRRAYNEQFF.

CDR3 protein: CASSDVATNEKLFF. As DNA, the CDR3 is TGTGCCAGCAGTGACGTTGCAACTAATGAAAAACTGTTTTTT. J is TRBJ1-4 and V is TRBV6-1; D unclear. CDR3 length: 14 amino acids. CDR1 is MNHNS, CDR2 SASEGT, per germline. V was clipped by 3 bases and J by 0 bases, with 5 bases between them.

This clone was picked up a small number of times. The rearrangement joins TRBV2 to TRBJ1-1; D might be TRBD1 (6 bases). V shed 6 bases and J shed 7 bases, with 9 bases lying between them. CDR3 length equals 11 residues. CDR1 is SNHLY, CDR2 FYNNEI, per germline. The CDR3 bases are TGTGCCAGCAGACAGGGAATTGAAGCTTTCTTT. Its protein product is CASRQGIEAFF.